The clone carrying this TCR beta chain was counted at least ten times. The CDR3 is 14 amino acids. With 5 bases removed from V and 0 bases from J, the gap between germline ends came to 10 bases. The germline V gene has CDR1 MDHEN and CDR2 SYDVKM. The PBMCs studied were ones that came from 9 to 10 ml fresh peripheral blood. The data were taken from a study of T cells in Graves' hyperthyroidism and ophthalmopathy. The investigators amplified TCR beta CDR3 regions from RNA transcripts. First-round RT-PCR of the TCR CDR3 relied on the HTBI primer set. TCRdb passed the multiplex PCR reads through MiXCR, listing each CDR3 protein once. Of 150,000 to 200,000 distinct CDR3 sequences in the sample, about a sixth were seen once.

This receptor was obtained from a woman aged 45 to 65 with Graves' hyperthyroidism. The chain has TRBV28 and TRBJ1-2; D may be TRBD1 (6 bases). The sequenced material came from blood. The CDR3 here is CASSPGQTNYGYTF. CDR3 DNA sequence: TGTGCCAGCAGTCCCGGACAGACTAACTATGGCTACACCTTC.